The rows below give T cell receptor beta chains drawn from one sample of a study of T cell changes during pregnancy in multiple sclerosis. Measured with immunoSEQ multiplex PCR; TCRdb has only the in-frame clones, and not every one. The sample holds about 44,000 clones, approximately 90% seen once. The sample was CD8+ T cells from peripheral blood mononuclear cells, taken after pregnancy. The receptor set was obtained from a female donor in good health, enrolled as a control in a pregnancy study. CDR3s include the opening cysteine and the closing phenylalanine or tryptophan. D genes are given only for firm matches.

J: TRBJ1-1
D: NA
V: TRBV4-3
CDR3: CASSQTGNTEAFF
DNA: TGCGCCAGCAGCCAAACAGGGAACACTGAAGCTTTCTTT

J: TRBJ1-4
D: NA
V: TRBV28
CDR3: CASSLPVTPEKLFF
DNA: TGTGCCAGCAGTTTACCTGTAACTCCTGAAAAACTGTTTTTT

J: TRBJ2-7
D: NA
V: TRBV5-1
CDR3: CASSFLGGSSYEQYF
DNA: TGCGCCAGCAGCTTTTTGGGGGGAAGCTCCTACGAGCAGTACTTC

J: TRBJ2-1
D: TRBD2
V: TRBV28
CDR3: CASSLKGLAGNNEQFF
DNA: TGTGCCAGCAGTTTAAAAGGACTAGCGGGGAACAATGAGCAGTTCTTC

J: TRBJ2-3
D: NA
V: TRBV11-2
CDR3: CASSLAGETHDTQYF
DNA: TGTGCCAGCAGCTTAGCGGGGGAGACCCACGATACGCAGTATTTT

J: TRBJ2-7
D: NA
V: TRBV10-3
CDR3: CAMGRESYEQYF
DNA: TGTGCCATGGGACGGGAGTCCTACGAGCAGTACTTC

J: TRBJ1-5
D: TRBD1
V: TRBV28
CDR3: CASRNSHRGHQPQHF
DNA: TGTGCCAGCAGAAACTCCCACAGGGGTCATCAGCCCCAGCATTTT

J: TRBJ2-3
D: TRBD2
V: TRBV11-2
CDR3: CASSLASGGASTDTQYF
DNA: TGTGCCAGCAGCTTAGCTAGCGGGGGGGCAAGCACAGATACGCAGTATTTT

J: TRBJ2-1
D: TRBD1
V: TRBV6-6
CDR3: CASRAGTGYNEQFF
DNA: TGTGCCAGCAGGGCCGGGACAGGGTACAATGAGCAGTTCTTC

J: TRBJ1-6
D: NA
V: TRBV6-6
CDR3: CASRREAPLHF
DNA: TGTGCCAGCAGGAGGGAAGCACCCCTCCACTTT

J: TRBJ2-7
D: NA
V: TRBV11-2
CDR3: CASSLFGSSYEQYF
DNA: TGTGCCAGCAGCTTATTTGGGAGCTCCTACGAGCAGTACTTC

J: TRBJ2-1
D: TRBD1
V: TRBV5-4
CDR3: CASSPSGQASYNEQFF
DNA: TGTGCCAGCAGCCCATCAGGACAGGCATCCTACAATGAGCAGTTCTTC

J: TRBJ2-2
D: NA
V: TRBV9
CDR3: CASSVDAGATGELFF
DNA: TGTGCCAGCAGCGTAGACGCGGGGGCGACCGGGGAGCTGTTTTTT

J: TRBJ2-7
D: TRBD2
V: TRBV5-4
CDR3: CASSLAVAGIYEQYF
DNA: TGTGCCAGCAGCTTGGCAGTAGCGGGGATCTACGAGCAGTACTTC

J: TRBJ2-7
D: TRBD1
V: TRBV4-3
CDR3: CASSLVDRGQYEQYF
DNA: TGCGCCAGCAGCCTGGTGGACAGGGGCCAGTACGAGCAGTACTTC

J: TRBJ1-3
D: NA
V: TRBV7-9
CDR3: CATNHAPSEVYSGNTIYF
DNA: TGTGCCACAAATCACGCACCGAGTGAAGTCTACTCTGGAAACACCATATATTTT

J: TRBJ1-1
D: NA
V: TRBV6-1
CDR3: CASSKRGVTEAFF
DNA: TGTGCCAGCAGTAAACGGGGGGTCACTGAAGCTTTCTTT

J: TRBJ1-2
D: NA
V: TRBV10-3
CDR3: CAISDSDRHYGYTF
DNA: TGTGCCATCAGTGATAGTGACAGACACTATGGCTACACCTTC